Shown below are 21 T cell receptor beta chains from a single sample sequenced in a study of vaccination and CD4 T cells after COVID-19 (dated by TCRdb to between 2021 and 2022). The treatment or condition tag for this specimen amounts to: 10-day PBMC culture with coronavirus spike peptide pools or control peptides (ViraFEST assay). Library preparation employed PCR. Sequencer: Illumina iSeq 100. TCR sequencing of DNA from cultured CD4+ T cells used the Oncomine TCR Beta short-read assay at the Johns Hopkins FTIC core. TCRdb reran the public reads through fastp at Q25 and MiXCR, keeping productive beta chains. Each entry merges the rows of one CDR3 protein and shows their most common DNA and genes. In all, the sample holds 15,000 or so distinct CDR3 sequences, and over 45% of those were seen once. The ten largest make up about 25% of the sample. Their specific antigens are unknown. The sequences come from cultured CD4+ T cells from blood, collected after SARS-CoV-2 vaccination. These TCRs come from a human donor with COVID-19.

The genes are TRBV10-3 and TRBJ2-3, with D tentatively TRBD2 (5 bases). The CDR3 is 15 residues long. V was cut by 5 bases and J by 0 bases, with 12 bases left in between. Germline V lookup: CDR1 ENHRY, CDR2 SYGVKD. The CDR3 reads CAISYSDASTDTQYF. The DNA for the CDR3 is TGTGCCATCAGTTATAGCGACGCTAGCACAGATACGCAGTATTTT.

The rearrangement uses TRBV29-1 and TRBJ2-3; TRBD1 agrees at 7 bases. Per the germline V gene, CDR1 is SQVTM and CDR2 is ANQGSEA. V dropped 6 bases and J dropped 4; count of bases not matched to a gene: 10. This CDR3 region has 14 residues. The CDR3 reads CSVGTGTAADTQYF. The CDR3 nucleotides are TGCAGCGTCGGAACCGGGACAGCAGCAGATACGCAGTATTTT.

The V and J genes are TRBV27 and TRBJ1-1; D remains ambiguous. Trimming removed 6 bases from V and 0 bases from J, with 17 bases in between. The germline CDR1 and CDR2 sequences are MNHEY and SMNVEV (reference sequence). The CDR3 is 16 residues long. The CDR3 region is CASRTLGSFMNTEAFF. The CDR3 DNA sequence: TGTGCCAGCAGAACGCTAGGCAGCTTCATGAACACTGAAGCTTTCTTT.

About this clonotype: Sequence at one end of the junction differs from germline and may be a read error. This chain connects TRBV5-5 to TRBJ2-7; 8 bases map to TRBD1. The germline V gene has CDR1 SGHKS and CDR2 YYEKEE (reference sequence). The CDR3 contains 13 residues. The chain's CDR3 is CASSIQGGYEQYF. DNA for the CDR3: TGCGCCAGCAGCATACAGGGGGGCTACGAGCAGTACTTC.

The chain links TRBV19 to TRBJ1-2, with TRBD1 matching over 7 bases. V lost 7 bases, J lost 8 bases, and 10 bases stayed unmatched. Germline-derived CDR1 and CDR2 are LNHDA and SQIVND (reference sequence). The CDR3 has 13 amino acids. Here the CDR3 reads CASKKTGVEGYTF. CDR3 sequence (DNA): TGTGCCAGTAAGAAAACAGGGGTGGAGGGCTACACCTTC.

V usage is TRBV7-2 and J usage is TRBJ1-3; tentative D call: TRBD1 (5 bases). CDR1 is SGHTA, CDR2 FQGNSA, per germline. This CDR3 has 16 residues. Trimming removed 5 bases from V and 0 bases from J, with 14 bases in between. In DNA form, the CDR3 reads TGTGCCAGCAGCCTGGGGGGAATAATCTCTGGAAACACCATATATTTT. It translates to CASSLGGIISGNTIYF.

The chain has TRBV11-3 and TRBJ2-2; no clear D gene. The CDR3 extends over 15 amino acids. Trimming took off 5 bases at V and 2 bases at J, with 12 bases between the two ends. Germline V lookup: CDR1 SGHNT, CDR2 YENEEA. The CDR3 here is CASSRRQNNTGELFF. DNA of the CDR3: TGTGCCAGCAGCCGGCGGCAAAATAACACCGGGGAGCTGTTTTTT.

This clonotype turned up a few times. The genes are TRBV6-9 and TRBJ1-5; D is undetermined. The CDR3 totals 11 residues. The germline V gene encodes CDR1 MNHGY and CDR2 SVAAGI. The V gene lost 4 bases and the J gene lost 5 bases, with 3 bases spanning the gap. The CDR3 reads CASSWYQPQHF. CDR3 DNA: TGTGCCAGCAGTTGGTATCAGCCCCAGCATTTT.

This clonotype has just a few counts. The J gene is TRBJ1-1, the V gene TRBV7-2; D unclear. Germline V gene lookup returns CDR1 SGHTA and CDR2 FQGNSA. Between the trimmed V and J ends, which lost 1 base and 3 bases, there was a span of 9 bases. The CDR3 is made up of 14 amino acids. CDR3 nucleotides: TGTGCCAGCAGCTTAGATACCCGGTACACTGAAGCTTTCTTT. Residues: CASSLDTRYTEAFF.

The chain employs TRBV4-2 and TRBJ2-2; 10 bases match TRBD2. CDR1 and CDR2 from the germline V gene are LGHNA and YNFKEQ. V was pared by 1 base and J by 5 bases, with 7 bases of the junction left unmatched. This CDR3 comprises 17 residues. CDR3 coding DNA: TGTGCCAGCAGCCAAGGGAGGGGACTAGCGTTAACCGGGGAGCTGTTTTTT. This codes for CASSQGRGLALTGELFF.

The chain carries TRBV12-3 or TRBV12-4 and TRBJ2-2, with 10 positions matching TRBD2. CDR3 length: 14 amino acids. The V segment lost 7 bases and the J segment 7 bases; nucleotides outside the gene matches: 6. The CDR3, as DNA: TGTGCCAGCAAAAGCGGGGGGGCAATCGGGGAGCTGTTTTTT. Protein: CASKSGGAIGELFF.

This sequence joins TRBV6-1 and TRBJ1-2; D is perhaps TRBD1 (6 bases). The CDR3 runs to 15 residues. Trimming removed 2 bases from V and 5 bases from J, with 15 bases in between. The germline gives CDR1 MNHNS, CDR2 SASEGT. The DNA of the CDR3 is TGTGCCAGCAGTGAAAGGGGCAGGGGAGCGTATGGCTACACCTTC. It is translated as CASSERGRGAYGYTF.

This clonotype was detected once. The V gene is TRBV20-1, the J gene TRBJ1-2, with D perhaps TRBD1 (6 bases). Germline values: CDR1 DFQATT, CDR2 SNEGSKA (reference sequence). The CDR3 spans 15 residues. V dropped 2 bases and J dropped 2 bases, with 15 bases sitting between them. Written as DNA, the CDR3 is TGCAGTGCTAGAACCGGACAGCTAGGCAACTATGGCTACACCTTC. Its translation: CSARTGQLGNYGYTF.

The chain links TRBV7-9 to TRBJ1-6; D ambiguous. This CDR3 region has 14 residues. Trimming removed 5 bases at V and 5 bases at J, with 10 bases between. Germline V lookup: CDR1 SEHNR, CDR2 FQNEAQ (reference sequence). CDR3 sequence (DNA): TGTGCCAGCAGCCCGGGATTTAATAATTCACCCCTCCACTTT. It specifies CASSPGFNNSPLHF.

The chain is built from TRBV4-2 and TRBJ1-2; TRBD1 aligns across 7 bases. This CDR3 comprises 16 residues. V lost 2 bases to trimming and J lost 4 bases; unmatched junction nucleotides: 10. CDR1 LGHNA and CDR2 YNFKEQ come from the germline V gene. CDR3 protein: CASSQNPGQKTYGYTF. The CDR3 DNA reads TGTGCCAGCAGCCAAAATCCGGGACAGAAGACCTATGGCTACACCTTC.

The chain couples TRBV3-1 to TRBJ1-5, with a possible D match to TRBD1 (5 bases). The CDR3 totals 13 residues. Germline lookup yields CDR1 LGHDT and CDR2 YNNKEL (reference sequence). V was trimmed by 4 bases and J by 7 bases, leaving 11 bases between them. Here the CDR3 reads CASSPRVNQPQHF. The CDR3 bases are TGTGCCAGCAGCCCCAGGGTAAACCAGCCCCAGCATTTT.

This clonotype was seen a handful of times. The CDR3 DNA sequence: TGTGCCAGCAGCCCGGACTGGGGGGTCGGCTACACCTTC. Protein product: CASSPDWGVGYTF. V usage is TRBV11-2 and J usage is TRBJ1-2; a possible D gene is TRBD1 (5 bases). This CDR3 is 13 amino acids long. Germline V CDR1 and CDR2: SGHAT, FQNNGV. V lost 5 bases and J lost 8, with 15 bases in between.

CDR3 amino acids: CASSSKTGGHEQYF. The CDR3 bases are TGTGCCAGCAGCTCGAAGACAGGGGGCCACGAGCAGTACTTC. This chain joins TRBV2 and TRBJ2-7, with 10 nucleotides matching TRBD1. This CDR3 has 14 amino acids. Germline loops: CDR1 SNHLY, CDR2 FYNNEI. The ends lost 6 bases at V and 5 bases at J; junction bases unmatched: 7.

This sequence joins TRBV6-1 and TRBJ2-3, with 7 positions matching TRBD2. The CDR3 sequence is 16 residues long. Germline V CDR1 and CDR2: MNHNS, SASEGT. V trimming: 8 bases; J trimming: 4 bases; junction bases outside the gene matches: 15. The CDR3 region is CASSRKGRGIPDTQYF. The CDR3 coding sequence is TGTGCCAGCTCTAGGAAGGGGCGGGGGATTCCAGATACGCAGTATTTT.

J is TRBJ2-2 and V is TRBV9, with D perhaps TRBD2 (6 bases). V lost 1 base and J lost 3, with 10 bases in between. Germline assignment: CDR1 SGDLS and CDR2 YYNGEE. The CDR3 contains 15 residues. For the CDR3, the DNA is TGTGCCAGCAGCGTAACTGGAGGGGACACCGGGGAGCTGTTTTTT. It is translated as CASSVTGGDTGELFF.

This clonotype was seen only once. This chain uses TRBV29-1 with TRBJ1-2; 7 bases agree with TRBD1. J lost 0 bases, V lost 6 bases, and 7 bases had no gene match. This CDR3 spans 14 amino acids. Germline CDR1 SQVTM, CDR2 ANQGSEA. CDR3 DNA: TGCAGCGTGGGGGGGACAGCTGCTAACTATGGCTACACCTTC. Its translation: CSVGGTAANYGYTF.